This T cell receptor beta chain was recovered during a study of blood T cell repertoires in COVID-19. Study context: T cells, B-cell-depleted T cells, or PBMCs supplied cDNA or gDNA.

Two negative PCRs, clearance, or symptom resolution were required of recovered Cohort 3 donors. A single count supports this clone. V lost 6 bases and J lost 7; bases outside the gene matches: 8. The germline CDR1 and CDR2 sequences are SGHTA and FQGTGA. CDR3 length: 14 amino acids. Sequencing used immunoSEQ multiplex PCR; TCRdb keeps in-frame clones, though not all of them. Of 170,000 or so clones listed, around 87% are singletons. This TCR was recovered from a woman aged 45-59 years who had recovered from COVID-19. The gene calls are TRBV7-3 and TRBJ2-7; 11 nucleotides align to TRBD1. Sequencing used PBMCs or T cells enriched from blood (not recorded which). CDR3 residues: CASSHGQGASEQYF. The CDR3 DNA reads TGTGCCAGCAGTCATGGACAGGGGGCGAGTGAGCAGTACTTC.